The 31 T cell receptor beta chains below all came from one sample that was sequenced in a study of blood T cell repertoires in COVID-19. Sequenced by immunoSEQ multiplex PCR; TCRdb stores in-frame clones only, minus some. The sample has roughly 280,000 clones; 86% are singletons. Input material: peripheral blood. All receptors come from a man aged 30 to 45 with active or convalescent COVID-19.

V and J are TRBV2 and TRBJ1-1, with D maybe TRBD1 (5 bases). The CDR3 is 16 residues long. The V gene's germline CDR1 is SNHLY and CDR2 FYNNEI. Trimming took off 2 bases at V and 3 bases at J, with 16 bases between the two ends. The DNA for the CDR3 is TGTGCCAGCAGTGAATTGGGGGAGGGGCCGCACACTGAAGCTTTCTTT. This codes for CASSELGEGPHTEAFF.

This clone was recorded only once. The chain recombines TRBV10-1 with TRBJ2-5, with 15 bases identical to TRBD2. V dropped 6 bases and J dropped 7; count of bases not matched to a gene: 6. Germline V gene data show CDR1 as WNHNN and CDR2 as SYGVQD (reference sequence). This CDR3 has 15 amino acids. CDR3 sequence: CASSPGLAGGSTQYF. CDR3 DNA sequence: TGCGCCAGCAGCCCGGGACTAGCGGGGGGTTCGACCCAGTACTTC.

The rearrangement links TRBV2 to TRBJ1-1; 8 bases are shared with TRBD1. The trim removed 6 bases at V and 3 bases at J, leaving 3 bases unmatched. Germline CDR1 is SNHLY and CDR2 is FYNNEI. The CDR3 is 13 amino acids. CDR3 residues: CASRMDRDTEAFF. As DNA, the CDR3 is TGTGCCAGCAGGATGGACAGGGACACTGAAGCTTTCTTT. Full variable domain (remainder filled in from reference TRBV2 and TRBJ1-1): EPEVTQTPSHQVTQMGQEVILRCVPISNHLYFYWYRQILGQKVEFLVSFYNNEISEKSEIFDDQFSVERPDGSNFTLKIRSTKLEDSAMYFCASRMDRDTEAFFGQGTRLTVV.

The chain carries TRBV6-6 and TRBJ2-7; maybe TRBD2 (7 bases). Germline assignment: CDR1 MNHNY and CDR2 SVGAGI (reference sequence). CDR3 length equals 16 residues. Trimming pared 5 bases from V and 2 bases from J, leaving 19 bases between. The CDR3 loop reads CASSRRGRGLTYEQYF. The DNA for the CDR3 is TGTGCCAGCAGTCGACGCGGGCGGGGGCTTACCTACGAGCAGTACTTC.

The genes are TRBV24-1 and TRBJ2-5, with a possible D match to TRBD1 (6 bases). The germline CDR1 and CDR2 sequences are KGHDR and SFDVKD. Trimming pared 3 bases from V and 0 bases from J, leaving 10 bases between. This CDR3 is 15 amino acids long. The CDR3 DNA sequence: TGTGCCACCAGTGATGGAGACAGGAACCAAGAGACCCAGTACTTC. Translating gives CATSDGDRNQETQYF.

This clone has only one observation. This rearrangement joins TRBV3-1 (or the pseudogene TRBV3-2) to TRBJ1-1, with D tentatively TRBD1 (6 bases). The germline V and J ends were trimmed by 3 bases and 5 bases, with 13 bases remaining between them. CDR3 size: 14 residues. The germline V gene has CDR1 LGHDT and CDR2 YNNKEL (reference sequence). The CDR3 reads CASSHLRGSTEAFF. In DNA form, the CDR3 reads TGTGCCAGCAGCCACCTAAGGGGGTCGACTGAAGCTTTCTTT.

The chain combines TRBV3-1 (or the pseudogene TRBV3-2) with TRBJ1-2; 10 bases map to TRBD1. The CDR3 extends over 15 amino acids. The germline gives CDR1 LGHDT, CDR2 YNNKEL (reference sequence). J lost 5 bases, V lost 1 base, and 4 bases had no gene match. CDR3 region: CASSQARTGGYGYTF. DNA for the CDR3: TGTGCCAGCAGCCAAGCCCGGACAGGGGGATATGGCTACACCTTC.

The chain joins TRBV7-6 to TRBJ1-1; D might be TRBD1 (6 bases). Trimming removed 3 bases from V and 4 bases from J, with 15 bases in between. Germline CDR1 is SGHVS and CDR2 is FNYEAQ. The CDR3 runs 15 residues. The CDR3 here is CASSLGTRTSTEAFF. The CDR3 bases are TGTGCCAGCAGCTTGGGGACAAGGACGAGCACTGAAGCTTTCTTT.

The CDR3 DNA reads as TGCGCCAGCAGTGAGTGGGTTAGCGGGGGCTACAATGAGCAGTTCTTC. Translated: CASSEWVSGGYNEQFF. The rearrangement links TRBV10-1 to TRBJ2-1, with TRBD2 matching over 9 bases. This CDR3 contains 16 residues. Trimming at V came to 1 base and at J to 3 bases, leaving 4 bases not matched to a gene. Germline V gene lookup returns CDR1 WNHNN and CDR2 SYGVQD (reference sequence).

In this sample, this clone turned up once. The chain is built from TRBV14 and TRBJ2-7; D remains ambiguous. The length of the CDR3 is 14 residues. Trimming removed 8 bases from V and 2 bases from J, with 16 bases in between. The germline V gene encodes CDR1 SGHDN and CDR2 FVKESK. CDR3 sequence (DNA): TGTGCCAGCGCATCAGGCATTCCCCCCTACGAGCAGTACTTC. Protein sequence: CASASGIPPYEQYF. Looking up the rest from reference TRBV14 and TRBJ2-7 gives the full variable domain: EAGVTQFPSHSVIEKGQTVTLRCDPISGHDNLYWYRRVMGKEIKFLLHFVKESKQDESGMPNNRFLAERTGGTYSTLKVQPAELEDSGVYFCASASGIPPYEQYFGPGTRLTVT.

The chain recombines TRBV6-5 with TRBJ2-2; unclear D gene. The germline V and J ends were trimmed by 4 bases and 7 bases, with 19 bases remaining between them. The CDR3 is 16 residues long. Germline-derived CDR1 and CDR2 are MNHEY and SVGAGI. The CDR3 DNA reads TGTGCCAGCAGTTCGAGGCACACAAGCCCGAACGGGGAGCTGTTTTTT. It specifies CASSSRHTSPNGELFF.

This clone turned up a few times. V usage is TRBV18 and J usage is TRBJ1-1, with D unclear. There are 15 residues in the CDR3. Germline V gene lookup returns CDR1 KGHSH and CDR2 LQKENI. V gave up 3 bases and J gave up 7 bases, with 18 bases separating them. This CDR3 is CASSPRRSGSLEAFF. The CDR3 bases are TGTGCCAGCTCACCCCGCCGCTCAGGCAGCCTTGAAGCTTTCTTT.

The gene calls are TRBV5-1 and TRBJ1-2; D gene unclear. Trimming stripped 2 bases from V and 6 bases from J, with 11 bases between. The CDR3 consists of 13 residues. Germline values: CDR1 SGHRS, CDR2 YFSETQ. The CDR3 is CASSFESVDGYTF. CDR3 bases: TGCGCCAGCAGCTTCGAATCAGTTGATGGCTACACCTTC. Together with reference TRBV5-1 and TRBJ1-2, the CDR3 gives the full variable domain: KAGVTQTPRYLIKTRGQQVTLSCSPISGHRSVSWYQQTPGQGLQFLFEYFSETQRNKGNFPGRFSGRQFSNSRSEMNVSTLELGDSALYLCASSFESVDGYTFGSGTRLTVV.

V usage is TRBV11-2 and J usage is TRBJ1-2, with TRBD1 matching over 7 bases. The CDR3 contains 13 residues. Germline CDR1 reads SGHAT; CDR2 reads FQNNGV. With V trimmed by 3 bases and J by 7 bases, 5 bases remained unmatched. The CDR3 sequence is CASSLTGNSGYTF. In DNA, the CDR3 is TGTGCCAGCAGCTTGACAGGGAATAGTGGCTACACCTTC. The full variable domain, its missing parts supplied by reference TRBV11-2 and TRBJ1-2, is EAGVAQSPRYKIIEKRQSVAFWCNPISGHATLYWYQQILGQGPKLLIQFQNNGVVDDSQLPKDRFSAERLKGVDSTLKIQPAKLEDSAVYLCASSLTGNSGYTFGSGTRLTVV.

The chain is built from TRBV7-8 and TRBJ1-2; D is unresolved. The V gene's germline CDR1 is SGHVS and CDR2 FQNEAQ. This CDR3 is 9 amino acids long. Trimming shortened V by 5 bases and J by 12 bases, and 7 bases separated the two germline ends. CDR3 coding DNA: TGTGCCAGCAGCCCCCCCAACACCTTC. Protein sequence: CASSPPNTF.

In nucleotides, the CDR3 is TGTGCCAGCCGATATTTTGGGAGCTCCTACAATGAGCAGTTCTTC. This encodes CASRYFGSSYNEQFF. The chain carries TRBV6-6 and TRBJ2-1, with D possibly matching TRBD2 (5 bases). Germline-derived CDR1 and CDR2 are MNHNY and SVGAGI (reference sequence). This CDR3 has 15 amino acids. V was pared by 8 bases and J by 0 bases, with 14 bases between.

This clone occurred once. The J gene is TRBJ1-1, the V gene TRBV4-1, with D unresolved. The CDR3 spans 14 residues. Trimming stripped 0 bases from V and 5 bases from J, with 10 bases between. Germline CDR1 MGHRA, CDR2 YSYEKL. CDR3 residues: CASSQDPERTEAFF. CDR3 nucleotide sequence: TGCGCCAGCAGCCAAGATCCGGAGAGGACTGAAGCTTTCTTT.

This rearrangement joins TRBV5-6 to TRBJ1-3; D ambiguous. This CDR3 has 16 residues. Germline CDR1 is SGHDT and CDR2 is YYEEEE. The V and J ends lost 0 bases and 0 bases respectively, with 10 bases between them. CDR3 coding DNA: TGTGCCAGCAGCTTGGTTCGGGCGGGCTCTGGAAACACCATATATTTT. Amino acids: CASSLVRAGSGNTIYF.

CDR3 sequence: CASSEGAGRAYNEQFF. Written as DNA, the CDR3 is TGTGCCAGCAGTGAAGGGGCCGGGAGGGCGTACAATGAGCAGTTCTTC. The chain combines TRBV2 with TRBJ2-1; 8 bases line up with TRBD2. The CDR3 is 16 amino acids. Germline V lookup: CDR1 SNHLY, CDR2 FYNNEI. Unmatched junction bases numbered 6, after V lost 1 base and J lost 4 bases.

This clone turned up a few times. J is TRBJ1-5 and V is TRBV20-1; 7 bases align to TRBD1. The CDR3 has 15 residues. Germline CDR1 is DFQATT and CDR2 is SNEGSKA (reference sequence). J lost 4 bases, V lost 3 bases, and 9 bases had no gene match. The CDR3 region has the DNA TGCAGTGCTAGTTCCGGCAGGGGGAGAAATCAGCCCCAGCATTTT. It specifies CSASSGRGRNQPQHF.

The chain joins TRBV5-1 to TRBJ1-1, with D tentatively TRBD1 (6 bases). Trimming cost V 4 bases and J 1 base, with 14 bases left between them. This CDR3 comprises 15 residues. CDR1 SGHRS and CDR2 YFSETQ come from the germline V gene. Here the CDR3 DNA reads TGCGCCAGCAGCCCGCTGGGGGGGCAGAACACTGAAGCTTTCTTT. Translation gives CASSPLGGQNTEAFF.

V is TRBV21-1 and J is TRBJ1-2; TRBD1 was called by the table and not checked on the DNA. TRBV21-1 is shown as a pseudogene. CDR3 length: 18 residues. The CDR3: CASTRGVKPGHNFYGYTF. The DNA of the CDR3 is TGTGCCAGCACCAGGGGGGTAAAACCGGGACACAACTTCTATGGCTACACCTTC.

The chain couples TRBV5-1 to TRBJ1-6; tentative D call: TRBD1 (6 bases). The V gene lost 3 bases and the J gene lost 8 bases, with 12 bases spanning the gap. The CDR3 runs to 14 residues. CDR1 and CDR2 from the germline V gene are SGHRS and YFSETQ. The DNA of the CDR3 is TGCGCCAGCAGCTACAGGGATCGAGATTCACCCCTCCACTTT. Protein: CASSYRDRDSPLHF. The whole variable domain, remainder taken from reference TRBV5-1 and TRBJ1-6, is KAGVTQTPRYLIKTRGQQVTLSCSPISGHRSVSWYQQTPGQGLQFLFEYFSETQRNKGNFPGRFSGRQFSNSRSEMNVSTLELGDSALYLCASSYRDRDSPLHFGNGTRLTVT.

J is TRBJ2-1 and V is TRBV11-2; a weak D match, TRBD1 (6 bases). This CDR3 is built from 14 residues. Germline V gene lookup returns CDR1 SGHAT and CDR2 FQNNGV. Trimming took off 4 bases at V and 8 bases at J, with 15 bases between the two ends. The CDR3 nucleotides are TGTGCCAGCAGCTCACAGGGCCCGATTGATGAGCAGTTCTTC. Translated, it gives CASSSQGPIDEQFF. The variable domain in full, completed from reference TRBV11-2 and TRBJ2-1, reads EAGVAQSPRYKIIEKRQSVAFWCNPISGHATLYWYQQILGQGPKLLIQFQNNGVVDDSQLPKDRFSAERLKGVDSTLKIQPAKLEDSAVYLCASSSQGPIDEQFFGPGTRLTVL.

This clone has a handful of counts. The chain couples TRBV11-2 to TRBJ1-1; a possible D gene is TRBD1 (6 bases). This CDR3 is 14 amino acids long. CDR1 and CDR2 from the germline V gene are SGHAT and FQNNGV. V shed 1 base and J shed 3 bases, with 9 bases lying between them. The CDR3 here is CASSLGKGDTEAFF. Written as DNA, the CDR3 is TGTGCCAGCAGCTTAGGAAAGGGGGACACTGAAGCTTTCTTT.

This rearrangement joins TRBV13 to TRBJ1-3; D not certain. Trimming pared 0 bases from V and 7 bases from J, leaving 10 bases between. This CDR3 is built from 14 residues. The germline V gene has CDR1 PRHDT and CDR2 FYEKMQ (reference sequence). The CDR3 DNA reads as TGTGCCAGCAGCTTAGGTTTTGGCCCGAACACCATATATTTT. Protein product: CASSLGFGPNTIYF.

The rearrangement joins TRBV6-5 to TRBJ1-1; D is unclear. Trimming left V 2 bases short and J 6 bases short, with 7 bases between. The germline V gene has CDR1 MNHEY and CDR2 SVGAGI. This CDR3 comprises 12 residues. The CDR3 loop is CASSYGGSEAFF. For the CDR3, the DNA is TGTGCCAGCAGTTACGGAGGCTCTGAAGCTTTCTTT.

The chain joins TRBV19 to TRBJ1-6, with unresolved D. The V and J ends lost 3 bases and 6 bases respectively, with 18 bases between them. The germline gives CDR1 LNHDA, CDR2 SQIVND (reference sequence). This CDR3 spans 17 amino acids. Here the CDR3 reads CASSIRRGGMINSPLHF. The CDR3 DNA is TGTGCCAGTAGTATCCGACGGGGAGGGATGATTAATTCACCCCTCCACTTT.

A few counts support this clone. CDR3 loop: CASSLSSWQFPEAFF. The CDR3 bases are TGTGCCAGCAGCTTGTCATCGTGGCAGTTCCCTGAAGCTTTCTTT. The chain combines TRBV5-4 with TRBJ1-1; D gene uncertain. The germline gives CDR1 SGHNT, CDR2 YYREEE (reference sequence). V lost 1 base to trimming and J lost 6 bases, with 16 bases between them. The CDR3 has 15 amino acids.

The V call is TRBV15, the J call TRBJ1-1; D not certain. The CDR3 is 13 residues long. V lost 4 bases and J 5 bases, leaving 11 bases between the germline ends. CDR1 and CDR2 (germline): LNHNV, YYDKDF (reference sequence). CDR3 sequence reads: CATSTNRETEAFF. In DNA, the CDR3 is TGTGCCACCAGCACCAACAGAGAAACTGAAGCTTTCTTT.

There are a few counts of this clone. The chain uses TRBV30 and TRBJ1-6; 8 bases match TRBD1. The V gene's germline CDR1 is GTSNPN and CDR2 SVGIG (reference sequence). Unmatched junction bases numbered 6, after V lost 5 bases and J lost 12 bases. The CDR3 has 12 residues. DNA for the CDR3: TGTGCCTGGGGAGAACAGGGGGGACCCCTCCACTTT. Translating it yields CAWGEQGGPLHF.